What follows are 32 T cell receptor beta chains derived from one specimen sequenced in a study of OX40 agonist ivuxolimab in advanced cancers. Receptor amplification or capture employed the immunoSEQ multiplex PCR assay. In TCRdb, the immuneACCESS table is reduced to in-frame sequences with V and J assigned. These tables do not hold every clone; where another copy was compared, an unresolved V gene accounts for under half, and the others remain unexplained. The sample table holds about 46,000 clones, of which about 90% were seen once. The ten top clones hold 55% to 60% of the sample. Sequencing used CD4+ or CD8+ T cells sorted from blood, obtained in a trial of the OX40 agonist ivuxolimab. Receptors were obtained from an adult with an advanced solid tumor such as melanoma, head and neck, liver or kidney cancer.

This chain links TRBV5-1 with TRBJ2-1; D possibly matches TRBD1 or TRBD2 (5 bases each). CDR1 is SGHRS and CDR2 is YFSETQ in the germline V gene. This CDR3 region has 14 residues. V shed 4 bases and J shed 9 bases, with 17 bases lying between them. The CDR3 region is CASSGGARYGEQFF. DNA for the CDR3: TGCGCCAGCAGCGGGGGAGCTCGGTACGGTGAGCAGTTCTTC.

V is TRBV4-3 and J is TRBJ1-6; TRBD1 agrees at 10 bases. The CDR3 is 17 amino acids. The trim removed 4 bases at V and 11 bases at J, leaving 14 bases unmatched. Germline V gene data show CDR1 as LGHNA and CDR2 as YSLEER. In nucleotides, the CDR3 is TGCGCCAGCAGCCTCCACCCGGACGGGACAGGGGTTCCACCCCTCCACTTT. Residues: CASSLHPDGTGVPPLHF.

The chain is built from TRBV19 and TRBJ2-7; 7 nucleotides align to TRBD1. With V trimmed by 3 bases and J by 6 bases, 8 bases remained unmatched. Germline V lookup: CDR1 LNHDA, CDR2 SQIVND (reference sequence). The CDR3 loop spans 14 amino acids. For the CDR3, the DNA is TGTGCCAGTAGTATTTACAGGGGTTCCCGCGAGCAGTACTTC. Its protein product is CASSIYRGSREQYF.

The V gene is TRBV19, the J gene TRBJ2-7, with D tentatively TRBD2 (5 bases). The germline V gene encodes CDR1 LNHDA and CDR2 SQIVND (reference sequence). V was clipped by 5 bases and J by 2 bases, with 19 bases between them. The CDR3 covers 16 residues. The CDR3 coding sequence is TGTGCCAGTAGTCTGCTCGCTAGCTTCTATCCCTACGAGCAGTACTTC. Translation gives CASSLLASFYPYEQYF.

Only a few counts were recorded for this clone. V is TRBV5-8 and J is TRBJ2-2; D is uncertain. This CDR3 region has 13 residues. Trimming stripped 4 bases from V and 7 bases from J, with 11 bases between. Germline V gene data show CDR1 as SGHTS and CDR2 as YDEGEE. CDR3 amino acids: CASSLLFGGELFF. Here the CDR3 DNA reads TGTGCCAGCAGCCTGCTTTTCGGCGGGGAGCTGTTTTTT.

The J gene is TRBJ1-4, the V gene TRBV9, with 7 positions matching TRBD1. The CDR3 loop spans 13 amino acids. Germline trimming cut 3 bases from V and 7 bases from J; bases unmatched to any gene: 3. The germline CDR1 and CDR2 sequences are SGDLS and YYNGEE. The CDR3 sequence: CASSAQGTEKLFF. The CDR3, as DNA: TGTGCCAGCAGCGCACAGGGGACTGAAAAACTGTTTTTT.

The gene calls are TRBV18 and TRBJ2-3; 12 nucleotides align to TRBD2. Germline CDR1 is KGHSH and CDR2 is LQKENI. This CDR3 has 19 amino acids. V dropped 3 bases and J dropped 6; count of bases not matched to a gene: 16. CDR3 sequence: CASSPKTSGGSIRSDTQYF. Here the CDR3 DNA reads TGTGCCAGCTCACCTAAGACTAGCGGGGGCTCTATAAGGTCGGATACGCAGTATTTT.

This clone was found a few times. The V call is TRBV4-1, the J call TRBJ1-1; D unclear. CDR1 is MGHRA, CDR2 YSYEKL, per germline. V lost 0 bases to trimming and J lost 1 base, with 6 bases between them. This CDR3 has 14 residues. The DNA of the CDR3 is TGCGCCAGCAGCCAAGATATGGGGAACACTGAAGCTTTCTTT. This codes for CASSQDMGNTEAFF.

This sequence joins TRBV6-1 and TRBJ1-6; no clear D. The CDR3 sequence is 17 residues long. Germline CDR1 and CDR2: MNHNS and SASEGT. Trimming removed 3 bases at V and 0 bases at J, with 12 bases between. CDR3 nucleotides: TGTGCCAGCAGTGAGGCCAGGACCTACTCCTATAATTCACCCCTCCACTTT. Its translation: CASSEARTYSYNSPLHF.

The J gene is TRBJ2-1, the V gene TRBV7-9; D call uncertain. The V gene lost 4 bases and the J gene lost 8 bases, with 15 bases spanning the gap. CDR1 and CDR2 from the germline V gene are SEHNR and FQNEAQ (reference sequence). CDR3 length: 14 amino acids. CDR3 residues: CASSSRDRFHEQFF. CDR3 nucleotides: TGTGCCAGCAGCTCCAGAGATCGGTTCCATGAGCAGTTCTTC.

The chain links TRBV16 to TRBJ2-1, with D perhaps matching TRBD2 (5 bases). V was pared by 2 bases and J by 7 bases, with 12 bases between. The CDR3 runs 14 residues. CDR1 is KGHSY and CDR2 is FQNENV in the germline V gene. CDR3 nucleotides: TGTGCCAGCAGCCAAGACGTAGCGTTTAATGAGCAGTTCTTC. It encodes CASSQDVAFNEQFF.

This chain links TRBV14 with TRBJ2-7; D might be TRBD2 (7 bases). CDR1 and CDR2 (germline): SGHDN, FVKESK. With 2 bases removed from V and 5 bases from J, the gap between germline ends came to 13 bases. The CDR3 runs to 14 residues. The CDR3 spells CASSQWGGTHEQYF. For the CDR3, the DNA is TGTGCCAGCAGCCAATGGGGGGGCACGCACGAGCAGTACTTC.

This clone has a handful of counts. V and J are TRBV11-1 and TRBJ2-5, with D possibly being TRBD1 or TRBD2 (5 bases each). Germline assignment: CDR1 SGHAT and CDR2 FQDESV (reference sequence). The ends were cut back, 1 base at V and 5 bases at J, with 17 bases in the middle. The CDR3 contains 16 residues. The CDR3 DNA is TGTGCCAGCAGCTTAGAAGGGACCAAGAGAGGGGAGACCCAGTACTTC. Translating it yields CASSLEGTKRGETQYF.

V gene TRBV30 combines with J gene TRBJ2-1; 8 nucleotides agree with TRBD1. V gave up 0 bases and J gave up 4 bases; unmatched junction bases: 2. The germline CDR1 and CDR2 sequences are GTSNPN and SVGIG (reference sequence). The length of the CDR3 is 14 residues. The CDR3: CAWSVGDRYNEQFF. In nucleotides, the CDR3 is TGTGCCTGGAGTGTCGGGGACAGGTACAATGAGCAGTTCTTC.

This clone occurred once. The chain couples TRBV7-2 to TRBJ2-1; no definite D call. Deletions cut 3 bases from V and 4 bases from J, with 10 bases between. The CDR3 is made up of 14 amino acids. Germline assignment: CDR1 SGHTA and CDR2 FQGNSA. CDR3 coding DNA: TGTGCCAGCAGCTTTGATGGCAGATACAATGAGCAGTTCTTC. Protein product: CASSFDGRYNEQFF.

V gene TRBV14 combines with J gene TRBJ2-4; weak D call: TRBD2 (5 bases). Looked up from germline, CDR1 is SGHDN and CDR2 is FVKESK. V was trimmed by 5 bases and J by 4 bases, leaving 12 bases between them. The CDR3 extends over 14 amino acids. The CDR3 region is CASSSDFQKNIQYF. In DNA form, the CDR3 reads TGTGCCAGCAGCTCGGACTTTCAAAAAAACATTCAGTACTTC.

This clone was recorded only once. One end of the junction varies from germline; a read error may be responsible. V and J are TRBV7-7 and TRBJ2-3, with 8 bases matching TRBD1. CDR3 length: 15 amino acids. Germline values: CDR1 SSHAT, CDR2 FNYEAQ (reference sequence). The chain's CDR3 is CASSFGDRSTDTQYF. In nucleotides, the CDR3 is TGTGCTAGCAGCTTCGGGGACAGGAGCACAGATACGCAGTATTTT.

This CDR3 is CASSEAGVNSPLHF. The CDR3 bases are TGTGCCAGCAGTGAAGCTGGGGTTAATTCACCCCTCCACTTT. The V call is TRBV6-1, the J call TRBJ1-6; D remains ambiguous. Germline CDR1 and CDR2: MNHNS and SASEGT. V dropped 0 bases and J dropped 6 bases, with 6 bases sitting between them. The CDR3 spans 14 residues.

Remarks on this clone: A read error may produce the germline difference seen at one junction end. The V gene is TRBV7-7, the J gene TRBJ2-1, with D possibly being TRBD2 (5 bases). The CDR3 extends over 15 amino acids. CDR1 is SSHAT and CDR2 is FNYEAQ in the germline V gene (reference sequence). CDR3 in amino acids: CASSPGVSSYNEQFF. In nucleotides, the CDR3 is TGTGCTAGCAGCCCCGGGGTAAGCTCCTACAATGAGCAGTTCTTC.

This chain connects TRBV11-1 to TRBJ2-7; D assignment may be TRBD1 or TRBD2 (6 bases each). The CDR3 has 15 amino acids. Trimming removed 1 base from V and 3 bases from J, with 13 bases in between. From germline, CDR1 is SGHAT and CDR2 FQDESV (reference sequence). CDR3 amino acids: CASSLEQGGDYEQYF. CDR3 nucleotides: TGTGCCAGCAGCTTAGAACAGGGAGGCGACTACGAGCAGTACTTC.

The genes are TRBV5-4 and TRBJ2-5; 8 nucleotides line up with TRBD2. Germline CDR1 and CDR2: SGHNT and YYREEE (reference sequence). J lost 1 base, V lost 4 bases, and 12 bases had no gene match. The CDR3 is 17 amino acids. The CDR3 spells CASSLGRAGGRQETQYF. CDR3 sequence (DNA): TGTGCCAGCAGCCTAGGAAGGGCGGGGGGCCGCCAAGAGACCCAGTACTTC.

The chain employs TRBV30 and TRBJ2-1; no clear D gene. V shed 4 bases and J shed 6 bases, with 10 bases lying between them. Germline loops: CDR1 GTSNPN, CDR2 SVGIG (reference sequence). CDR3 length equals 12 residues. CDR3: CAWKGLSNEQFF. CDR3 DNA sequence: TGTGCCTGGAAGGGCCTGAGCAATGAGCAGTTCTTC.

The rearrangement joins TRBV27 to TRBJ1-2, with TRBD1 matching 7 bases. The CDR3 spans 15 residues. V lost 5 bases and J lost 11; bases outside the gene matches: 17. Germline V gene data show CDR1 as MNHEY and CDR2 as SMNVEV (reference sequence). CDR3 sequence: CASSPIPLTGRSYTF. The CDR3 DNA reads TGTGCCAGCAGTCCTATACCTTTGACAGGGAGGAGTTACACCTTC.

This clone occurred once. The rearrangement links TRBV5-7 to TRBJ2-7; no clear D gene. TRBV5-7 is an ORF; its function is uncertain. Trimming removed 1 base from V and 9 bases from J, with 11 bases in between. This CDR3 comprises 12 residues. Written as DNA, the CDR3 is TGTGCCAGCAGCTTGCTCGGCATCGGGCAGTACTTC. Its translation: CASSLLGIGQYF.

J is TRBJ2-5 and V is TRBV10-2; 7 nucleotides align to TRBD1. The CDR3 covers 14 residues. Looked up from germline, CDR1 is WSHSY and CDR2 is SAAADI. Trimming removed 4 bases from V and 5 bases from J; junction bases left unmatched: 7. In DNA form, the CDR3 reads TGCGCCAGCAGTGCTGGACAGGCCCCCGAGACCCAGTACTTC. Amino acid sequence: CASSAGQAPETQYF.

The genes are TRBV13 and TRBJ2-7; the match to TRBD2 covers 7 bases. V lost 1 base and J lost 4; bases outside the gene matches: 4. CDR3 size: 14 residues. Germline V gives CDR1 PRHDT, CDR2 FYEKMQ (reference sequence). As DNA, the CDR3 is TGTGCCAGCAGCTTAGAGCGGGGCCAATACGAGCAGTACTTC. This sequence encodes CASSLERGQYEQYF.

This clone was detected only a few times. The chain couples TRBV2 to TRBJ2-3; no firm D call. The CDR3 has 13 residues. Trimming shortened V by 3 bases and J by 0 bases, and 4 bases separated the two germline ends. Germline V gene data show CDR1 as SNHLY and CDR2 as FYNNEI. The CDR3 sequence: CASSEGSTDTQYF. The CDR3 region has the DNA TGTGCCAGCAGTGAGGGCAGCACAGATACGCAGTATTTT.

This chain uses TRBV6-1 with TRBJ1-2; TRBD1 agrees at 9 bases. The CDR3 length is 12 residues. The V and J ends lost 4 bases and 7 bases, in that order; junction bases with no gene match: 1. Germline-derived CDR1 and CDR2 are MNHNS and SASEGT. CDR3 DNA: TGTGCCAGCAGTGGGGACAGGGTTGGCTACACCTTC. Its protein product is CASSGDRVGYTF.

The CDR3 DNA sequence: TGTGCCTGGAGTGCCCATAGAGGGGAGCCCCAGCATTTT. This gives the protein CAWSAHRGEPQHF. The chain is built from TRBV30 and TRBJ1-5; a weak D match, TRBD1 (5 bases). Germline V gives CDR1 GTSNPN, CDR2 SVGIG (reference sequence). V was clipped by 1 base and J by 8 bases, with 12 bases between them. The CDR3 runs to 13 residues.

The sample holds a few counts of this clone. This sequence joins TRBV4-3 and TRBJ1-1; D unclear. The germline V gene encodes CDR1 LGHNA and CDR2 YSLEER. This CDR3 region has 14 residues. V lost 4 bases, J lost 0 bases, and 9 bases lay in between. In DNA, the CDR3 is TGCGCCAGCAGCCTAGAGAGTATGAACACTGAAGCTTTCTTT. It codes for CASSLESMNTEAFF.

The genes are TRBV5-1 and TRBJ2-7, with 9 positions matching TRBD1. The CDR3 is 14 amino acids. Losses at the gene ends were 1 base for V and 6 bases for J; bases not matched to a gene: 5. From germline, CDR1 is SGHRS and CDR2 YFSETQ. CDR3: CASSLTGGFGEQYF. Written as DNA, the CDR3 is TGCGCCAGCAGCTTGACAGGGGGCTTTGGCGAGCAGTACTTC.

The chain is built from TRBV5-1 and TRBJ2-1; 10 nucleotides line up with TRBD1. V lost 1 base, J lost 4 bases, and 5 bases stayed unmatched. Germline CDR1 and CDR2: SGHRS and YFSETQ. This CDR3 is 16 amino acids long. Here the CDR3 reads CASSLSPGQGYNEQFF. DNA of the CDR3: TGCGCCAGCAGCTTGTCACCGGGACAGGGGTACAATGAGCAGTTCTTC.